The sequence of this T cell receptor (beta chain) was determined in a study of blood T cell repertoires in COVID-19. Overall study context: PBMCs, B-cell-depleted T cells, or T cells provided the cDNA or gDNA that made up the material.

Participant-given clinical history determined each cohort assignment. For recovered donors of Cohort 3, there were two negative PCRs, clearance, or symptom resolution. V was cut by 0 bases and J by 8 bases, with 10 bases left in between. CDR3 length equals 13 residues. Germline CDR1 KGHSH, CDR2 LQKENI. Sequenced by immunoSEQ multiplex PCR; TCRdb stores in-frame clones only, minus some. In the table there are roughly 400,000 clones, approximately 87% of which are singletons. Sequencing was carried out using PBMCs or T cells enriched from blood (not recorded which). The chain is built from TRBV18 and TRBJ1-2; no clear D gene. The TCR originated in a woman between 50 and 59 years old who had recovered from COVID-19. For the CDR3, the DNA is TGTGCCAGCTCACCACCGGAACGGGAGGGCTACACCTTC. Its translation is CASSPPEREGYTF. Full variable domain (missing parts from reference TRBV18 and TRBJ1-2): NAGVMQNPRHLVRRRGQEARLRCSPMKGHSHVYWYRQLPEEGLKFMVYLQKENIIDESGMPKERFSAEFPKEGPSILRIQQVVRGDSAAYFCASSPPEREGYTFGSGTRLTVV.